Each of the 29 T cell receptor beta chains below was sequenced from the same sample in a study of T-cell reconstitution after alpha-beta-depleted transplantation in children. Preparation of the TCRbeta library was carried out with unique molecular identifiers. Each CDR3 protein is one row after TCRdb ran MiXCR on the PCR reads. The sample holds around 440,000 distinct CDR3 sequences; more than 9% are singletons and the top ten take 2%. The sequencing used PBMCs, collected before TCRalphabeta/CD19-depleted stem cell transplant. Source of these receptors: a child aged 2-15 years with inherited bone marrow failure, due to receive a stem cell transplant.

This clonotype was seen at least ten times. CDR3 bases: TGCGCCAGCAGCCCACAAGGACAGGGAGAAGCTTTCTTT. This sequence encodes CASSPQGQGEAFF. The chain couples TRBV5-1 to TRBJ1-1, with 8 bases that match TRBD1. Losses at the gene ends were 4 bases for V and 8 bases for J; bases not matched to a gene: 7. The germline V gene has CDR1 SGHRS and CDR2 YFSETQ. The CDR3 runs to 13 residues.

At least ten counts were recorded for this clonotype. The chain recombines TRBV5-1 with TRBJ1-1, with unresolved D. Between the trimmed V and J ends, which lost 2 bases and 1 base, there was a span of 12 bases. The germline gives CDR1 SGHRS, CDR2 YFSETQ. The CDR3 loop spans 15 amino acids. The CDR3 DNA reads TGCGCCAGCAGCTTACGGCCGGGCGGGAACACTGAAGCTTTCTTT. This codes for CASSLRPGGNTEAFF.

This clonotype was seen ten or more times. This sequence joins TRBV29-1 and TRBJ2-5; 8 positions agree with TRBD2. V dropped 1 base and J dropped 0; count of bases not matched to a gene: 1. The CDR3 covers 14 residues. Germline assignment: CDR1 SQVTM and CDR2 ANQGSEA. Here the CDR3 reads CSVEGGLDQETQYF. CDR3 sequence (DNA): TGCAGCGTTGAAGGGGGACTAGACCAAGAGACCCAGTACTTC.

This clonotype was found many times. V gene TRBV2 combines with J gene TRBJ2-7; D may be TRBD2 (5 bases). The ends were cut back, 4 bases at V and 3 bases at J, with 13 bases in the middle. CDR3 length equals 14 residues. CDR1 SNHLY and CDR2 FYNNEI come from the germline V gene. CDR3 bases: TGTGCCAGCAGTGTCCAGGTCGGGGACTACGAGCAGTACTTC. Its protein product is CASSVQVGDYEQYF.

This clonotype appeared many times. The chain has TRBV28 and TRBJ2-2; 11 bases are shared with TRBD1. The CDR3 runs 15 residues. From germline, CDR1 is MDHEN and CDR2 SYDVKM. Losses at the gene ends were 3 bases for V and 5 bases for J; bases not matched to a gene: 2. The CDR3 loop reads CASSLDRGRTGELFF. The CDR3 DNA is TGTGCCAGCAGTTTGGACAGGGGGCGAACCGGGGAGCTGTTTTTT.

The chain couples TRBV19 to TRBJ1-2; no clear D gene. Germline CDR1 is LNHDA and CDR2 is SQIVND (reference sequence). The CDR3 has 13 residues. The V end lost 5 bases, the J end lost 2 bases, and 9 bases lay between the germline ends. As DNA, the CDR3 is TGTGCCAGTAGTCCTAAGGACAACTATGGCTACACCTTC. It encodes CASSPKDNYGYTF.

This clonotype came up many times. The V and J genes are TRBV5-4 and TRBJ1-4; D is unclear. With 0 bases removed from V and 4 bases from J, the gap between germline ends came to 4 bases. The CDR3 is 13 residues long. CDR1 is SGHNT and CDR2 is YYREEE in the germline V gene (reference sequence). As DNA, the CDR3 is TGTGCCAGCAGCTTGGCGGGTAATGAAAAACTGTTTTTT. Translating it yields CASSLAGNEKLFF.

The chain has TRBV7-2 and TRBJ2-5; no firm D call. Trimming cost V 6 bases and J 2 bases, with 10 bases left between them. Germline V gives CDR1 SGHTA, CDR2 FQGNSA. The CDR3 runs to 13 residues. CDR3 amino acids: CASRLLLQETQYF. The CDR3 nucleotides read TGTGCCAGCAGACTCCTCTTACAAGAGACCCAGTACTTC. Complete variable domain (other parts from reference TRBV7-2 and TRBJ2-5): GAGVSQSPSNKVTEKGKDVELRCDPISGHTALYWYRQSLGQGLEFLIYFQGNSAPDKSGLPSDRFSAERTGGSVSTLTIQRTQQEDSAVYLCASRLLLQETQYFGPGTRLLVL.

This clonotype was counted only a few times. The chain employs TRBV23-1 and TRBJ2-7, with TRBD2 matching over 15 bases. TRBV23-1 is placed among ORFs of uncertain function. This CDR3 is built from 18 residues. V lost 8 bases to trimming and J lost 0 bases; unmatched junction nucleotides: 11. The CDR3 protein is CASGKGLAGGPYSYEQYF. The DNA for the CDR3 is TGCGCCAGCGGGAAAGGACTAGCGGGAGGGCCCTACTCCTACGAGCAGTACTTC.

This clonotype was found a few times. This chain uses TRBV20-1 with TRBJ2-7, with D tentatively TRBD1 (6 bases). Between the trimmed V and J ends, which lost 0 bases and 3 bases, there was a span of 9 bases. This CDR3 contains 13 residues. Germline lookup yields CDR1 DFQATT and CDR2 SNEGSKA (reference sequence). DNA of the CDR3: TGCAGTGCTAGAGATTTACAGGGCTACGAGCAGTACTTC. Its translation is CSARDLQGYEQYF.

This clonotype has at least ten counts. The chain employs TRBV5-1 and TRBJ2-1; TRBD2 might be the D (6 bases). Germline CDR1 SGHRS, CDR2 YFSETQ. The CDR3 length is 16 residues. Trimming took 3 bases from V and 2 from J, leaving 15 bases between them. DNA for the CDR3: TGCGCCAGCAGCTCCTTCGGGGGTCTAACCTACAATGAGCAGTTCTTC. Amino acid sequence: CASSSFGGLTYNEQFF. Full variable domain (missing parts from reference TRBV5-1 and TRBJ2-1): KAGVTQTPRYLIKTRGQQVTLSCSPISGHRSVSWYQQTPGQGLQFLFEYFSETQRNKGNFPGRFSGRQFSNSRSEMNVSTLELGDSALYLCASSSFGGLTYNEQFFGPGTRLTVL.

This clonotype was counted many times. The chain's CDR3 is CASRGQGTLQHF. In DNA form, the CDR3 reads TGTGCCAGCAGGGGACAGGGGACCCTTCAGCATTTT. This chain connects TRBV6-2 or TRBV6-3 to TRBJ1-5; 10 nucleotides line up with TRBD1. The trim removed 6 bases at V and 13 bases at J, leaving 6 bases unmatched. There are 12 residues in the CDR3. Germline values: CDR1 MNHEY, CDR2 SVGEGT.

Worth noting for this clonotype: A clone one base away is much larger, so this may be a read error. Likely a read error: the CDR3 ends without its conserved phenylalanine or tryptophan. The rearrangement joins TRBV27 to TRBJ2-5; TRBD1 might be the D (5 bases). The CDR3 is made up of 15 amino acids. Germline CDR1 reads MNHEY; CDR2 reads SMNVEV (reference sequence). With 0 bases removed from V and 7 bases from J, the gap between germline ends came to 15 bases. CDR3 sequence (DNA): TGTGCCAGCAGTTTATCGAAAGGGGTTGACGGGACCCAGTACTCC. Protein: CASSLSKGVDGTQYS.

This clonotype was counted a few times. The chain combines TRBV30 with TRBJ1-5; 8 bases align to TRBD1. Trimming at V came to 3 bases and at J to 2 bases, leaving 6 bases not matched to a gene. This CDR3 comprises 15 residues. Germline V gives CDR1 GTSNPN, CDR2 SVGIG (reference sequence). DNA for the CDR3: TGTGCCTGGAGCGGCGACAGGGGTGGCAATCAGCCCCAGCATTTT. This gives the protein CAWSGDRGGNQPQHF.

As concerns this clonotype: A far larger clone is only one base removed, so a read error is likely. The chain's CDR3 is CASSGTSVQETQYF. The CDR3 DNA reads TGTGCCAGCAGCGGGACTAGCGTACAAGAGACCCAGTACTTC. The rearrangement uses TRBV6-2 or TRBV6-3 and TRBJ2-5, with TRBD2 identical over 10 bases. V lost 6 bases to trimming and J lost 2 bases; unmatched junction nucleotides: 3. CDR1 MNHEY and CDR2 SVGEGT come from the germline V gene. This CDR3 comprises 14 residues.

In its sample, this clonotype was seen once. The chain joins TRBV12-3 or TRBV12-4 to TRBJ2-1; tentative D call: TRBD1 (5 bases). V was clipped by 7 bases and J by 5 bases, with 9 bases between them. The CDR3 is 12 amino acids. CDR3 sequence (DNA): TGTGCCAGCATGGGGCTACACAATGAGCAGTTCTTC. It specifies CASMGLHNEQFF.

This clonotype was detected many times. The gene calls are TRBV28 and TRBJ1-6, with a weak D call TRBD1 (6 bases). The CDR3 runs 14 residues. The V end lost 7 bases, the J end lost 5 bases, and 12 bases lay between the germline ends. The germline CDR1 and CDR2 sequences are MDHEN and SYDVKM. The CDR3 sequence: CASISGADNSPLHF. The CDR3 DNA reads TGTGCCAGCATATCGGGGGCCGATAATTCACCCCTCCACTTT.

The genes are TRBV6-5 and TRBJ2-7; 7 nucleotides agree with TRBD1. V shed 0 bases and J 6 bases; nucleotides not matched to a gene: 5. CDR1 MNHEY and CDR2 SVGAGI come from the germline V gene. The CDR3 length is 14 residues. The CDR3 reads CASSYSTQGSEQYF. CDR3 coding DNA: TGTGCCAGCAGTTACTCGACACAGGGGAGCGAGCAGTACTTC.

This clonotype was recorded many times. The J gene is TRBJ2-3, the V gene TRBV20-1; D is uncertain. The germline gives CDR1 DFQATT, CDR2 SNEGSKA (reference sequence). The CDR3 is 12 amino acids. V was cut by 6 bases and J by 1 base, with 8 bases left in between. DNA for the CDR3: TGCAGTGCCGCCGACGGCACAGATACGCAGTATTTT. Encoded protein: CSAADGTDTQYF.

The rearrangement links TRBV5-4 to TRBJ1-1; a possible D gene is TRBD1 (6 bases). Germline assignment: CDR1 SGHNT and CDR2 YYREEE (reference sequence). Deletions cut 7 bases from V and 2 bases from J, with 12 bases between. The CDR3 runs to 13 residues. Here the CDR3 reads CASFLGGNTEAFF. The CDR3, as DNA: TGTGCCAGCTTCTTAGGGGGAAACACTGAAGCTTTCTTT.

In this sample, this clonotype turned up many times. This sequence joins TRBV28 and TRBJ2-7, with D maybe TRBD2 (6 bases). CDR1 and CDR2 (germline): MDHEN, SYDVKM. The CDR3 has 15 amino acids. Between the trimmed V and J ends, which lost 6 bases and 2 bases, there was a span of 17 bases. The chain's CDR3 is CASSTTGLITYEQYF. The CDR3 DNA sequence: TGTGCCAGCAGCACCACCGGACTAATAACCTACGAGCAGTACTTC. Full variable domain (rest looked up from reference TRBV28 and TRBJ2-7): DVKVTQSSRYLVKRTGEKVFLECVQDMDHENMFWYRQDPGLGLRLIYFSYDVKMKEKGDIPEGYSVSREKKERFSLILESASTNQTSMYLCASSTTGLITYEQYFGPGTRLTVT.

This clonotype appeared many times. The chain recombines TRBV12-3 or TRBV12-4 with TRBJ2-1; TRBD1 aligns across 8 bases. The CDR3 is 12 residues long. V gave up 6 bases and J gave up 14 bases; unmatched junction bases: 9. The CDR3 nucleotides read TGTGCCAGCAGCCCGACAGGGGTTAGTAAGTTCTTC. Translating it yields CASSPTGVSKFF.

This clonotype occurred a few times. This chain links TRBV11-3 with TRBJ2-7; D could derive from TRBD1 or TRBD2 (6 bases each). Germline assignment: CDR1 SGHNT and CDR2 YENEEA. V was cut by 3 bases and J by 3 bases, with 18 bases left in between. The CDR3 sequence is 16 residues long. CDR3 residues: CASSFTRGTRYYEQYF. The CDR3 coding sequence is TGTGCCAGCAGCTTCACTAGGGGGACTCGATACTACGAGCAGTACTTC.

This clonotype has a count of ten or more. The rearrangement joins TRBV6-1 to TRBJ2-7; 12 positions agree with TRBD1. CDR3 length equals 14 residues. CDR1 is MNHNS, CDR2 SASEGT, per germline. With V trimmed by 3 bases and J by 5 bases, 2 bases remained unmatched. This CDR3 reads CASSDGTGGNEQYF. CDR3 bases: TGTGCCAGCAGTGACGGGACAGGGGGCAACGAGCAGTACTTC.

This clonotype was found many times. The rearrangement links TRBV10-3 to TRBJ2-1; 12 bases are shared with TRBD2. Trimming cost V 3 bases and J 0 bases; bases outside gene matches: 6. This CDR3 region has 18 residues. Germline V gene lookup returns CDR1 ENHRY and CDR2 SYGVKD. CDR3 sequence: CAISESLAGGPSYNEQFF. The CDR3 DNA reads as TGTGCCATCAGTGAATCGCTAGCGGGAGGGCCCTCCTACAATGAGCAGTTCTTC.

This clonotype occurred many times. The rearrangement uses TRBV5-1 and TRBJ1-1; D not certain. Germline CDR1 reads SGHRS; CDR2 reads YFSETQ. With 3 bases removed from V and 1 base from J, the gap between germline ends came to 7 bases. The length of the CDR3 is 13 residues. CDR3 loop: CASSSRRNTEAFF. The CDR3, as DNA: TGCGCCAGCAGCTCCCGACGGAACACTGAAGCTTTCTTT.

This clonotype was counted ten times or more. The chain's CDR3 is CASLGGNLYEQYF. The CDR3 DNA sequence: TGTGCCAGCTTGGGTGGGAATCTCTACGAGCAGTACTTC. The chain recombines TRBV28 with TRBJ2-7; D is ambiguous. CDR3 length equals 13 residues. The germline V and J ends were trimmed by 8 bases and 3 bases, with 14 bases remaining between them. Germline V gives CDR1 MDHEN, CDR2 SYDVKM.

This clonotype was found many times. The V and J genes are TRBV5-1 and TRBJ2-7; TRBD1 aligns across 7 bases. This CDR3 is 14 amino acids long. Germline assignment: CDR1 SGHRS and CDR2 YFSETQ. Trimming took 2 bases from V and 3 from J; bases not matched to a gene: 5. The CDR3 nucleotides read TGCGCCAGCAGCTTCCTCCGACAGGGCTACGAGCAGTACTTC. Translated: CASSFLRQGYEQYF.

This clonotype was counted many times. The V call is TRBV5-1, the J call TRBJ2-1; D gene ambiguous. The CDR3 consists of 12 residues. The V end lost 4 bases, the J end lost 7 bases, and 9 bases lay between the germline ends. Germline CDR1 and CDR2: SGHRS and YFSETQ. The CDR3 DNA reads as TGCGCCAGCAGCCTAGACTCAAATGAGCAGTTCTTC. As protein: CASSLDSNEQFF.